Following are 14 T cell receptor beta chains from one sample sequenced in a study of T cell changes during pregnancy in multiple sclerosis. Using immunoSEQ multiplex PCR, the repertoire was profiled, and TCRdb retains in-frame clones only, with some absent. The sample carries tens of thousands of clones, roughly 90% recorded once. Specimen: peripheral blood, collected in the first trimester of pregnancy. The receptors originated from a female donor in good health, enrolled as a control in a pregnancy study.

The chain employs TRBV18 and TRBJ2-2; TRBD2 aligns across 7 bases. The CDR3 totals 14 residues. Germline V gene sequence: CDR1 KGHSH, CDR2 LQKENI. V shed 3 bases, J shed 3 bases, and the junction held 1 base outside the gene matches. CDR3 loop: CASSPGLYTGELFF. As DNA, the CDR3 is TGTGCCAGCTCACCGGGACTATACACCGGGGAGCTGTTTTTT.

The chain employs TRBV5-4 and TRBJ2-1, with D possibly TRBD1 on 6 matching bases. The CDR3 consists of 15 residues. Trimming cost V 4 bases and J 2 bases, with 13 bases left between them. Per the germline V gene, CDR1 is SGHNT and CDR2 is YYREEE (reference sequence). CDR3 sequence: CASSPTGLPYNEQFF. CDR3 nucleotides: TGTGCCAGCAGCCCGACAGGCCTTCCCTACAATGAGCAGTTCTTC. The full variable domain, rest sourced from reference TRBV5-4 and TRBJ2-1, is ETGVTQSPTHLIKTRGQQVTLRCSSQSGHNTVSWYQQALGQGPQFIFQYYREEENGRGNFPPRFSGLQFPNYSSELNVNALELDDSALYLCASSPTGLPYNEQFFGPGTRLTVL.

The chain joins TRBV27 to TRBJ1-4, with D possibly being TRBD1 (6 bases). With 2 bases removed from V and 3 bases from J, the gap between germline ends came to 10 bases. Germline V lookup: CDR1 MNHEY, CDR2 SMNVEV (reference sequence). This CDR3 is built from 15 residues. In DNA, the CDR3 is TGTGCCAGCAGTTTAACAGGGCGGGCTAATGAAAAACTGTTTTTT. Its translation is CASSLTGRANEKLFF. The complete variable domain, with remaining parts taken from reference TRBV27 and TRBJ1-4, reads EAQVTQNPRYLITVTGKKLTVTCSQNMNHEYMSWYRQDPGLGLRQIYYSMNVEVTDKGDVPEGYKVSRKEKRNFPLILESPSPNQTSLYFCASSLTGRANEKLFFGSGTQLSVL.

CDR3 DNA: TGTGCCAGCAGCTCTGGGGCGTCCAGGGGGAGGAACACTGAAGCTTTCTTT. It encodes CASSSGASRGRNTEAFF. The chain links TRBV14 to TRBJ1-1; 7 nucleotides align to TRBD1. Trimming cost V 5 bases and J 1 base; bases outside gene matches: 13. The CDR3 runs to 17 residues. Germline lookup yields CDR1 SGHDN and CDR2 FVKESK.

As regards this clone: The sample holds other DNA sequences that translate to the same CDR3. The chain carries TRBV5-6 and TRBJ1-1, with D possibly matching TRBD1 (5 bases). V was pared by 5 bases and J by 5 bases, with 10 bases between. Per the germline V gene, CDR1 is SGHDT and CDR2 is YYEEEE. The CDR3 is 12 amino acids. For the CDR3, the DNA is TGTGCCAGCAGTTTGAGGGGAACTGAAGCTTTCTTT. This codes for CASSLRGTEAFF.

This clone qualifies as medium-sized. This chain uses TRBV7-3 with TRBJ2-3, with 7 nucleotides matching TRBD2. The CDR3 extends over 16 amino acids. Germline loops: CDR1 SGHTA, CDR2 FQGTGA. The ends lost 3 bases at V and 3 bases at J; junction bases unmatched: 9. CDR3 bases: TGTGCCAGCAGCTTTTGGTCGTCGGGGGGAACAGATACGCAGTATTTT. Translating gives CASSFWSSGGTDTQYF.

This clone was counted once. The chain has TRBV9 and TRBJ2-2, with a tentative D call TRBD1 (6 bases). V was trimmed by 4 bases and J by 6 bases, leaving 7 bases between them. The CDR3 runs 12 residues. CDR1 and CDR2 (germline): SGDLS, YYNGEE. The CDR3 DNA sequence: TGTGCCAGCAGCCAGGGGCCCGGGGAGCTGTTTTTT. Translated: CASSQGPGELFF.

J is TRBJ1-5 and V is TRBV7-9, with TRBD1 as a possible D gene (6 bases). The germline CDR1 and CDR2 sequences are SEHNR and FQNEAQ (reference sequence). With 3 bases removed from V and 0 bases from J, the gap between germline ends came to 9 bases. The CDR3 covers 15 residues. The CDR3 loop is CASSFGGASNQPQHF. CDR3 DNA sequence: TGTGCCAGCAGCTTTGGGGGGGCTAGCAATCAGCCCCAGCATTTT.

This clone was counted a few times. CDR3 nucleotides: TGTGCCAGCAGTGAAGGGGCGGGGGGCTATGGCTACACCTTC. Amino acid sequence: CASSEGAGGYGYTF. This sequence joins TRBV6-1 and TRBJ1-2; perhaps TRBD1 as D (5 bases). This CDR3 comprises 14 residues. Trimming stripped 1 base from V and 4 bases from J, with 10 bases between. Germline-derived CDR1 and CDR2 are MNHNS and SASEGT.

The chain has TRBV13 and TRBJ2-7; D is unclear. The CDR3 is 14 amino acids. CDR1 is PRHDT, CDR2 FYEKMQ, per germline (reference sequence). V lost 4 bases to trimming and J lost 2 bases, with 12 bases between them. CDR3 sequence reads: CASSSLGRAYEQYF. The DNA of the CDR3 is TGTGCCAGCAGCTCGCTGGGCCGAGCCTACGAGCAGTACTTC. Supplemented by reference TRBV13 and TRBJ2-7, the full variable domain reads AAGVIQSPRHLIKEKRETATLKCYPIPRHDTVYWYQQGPGQDPQFLISFYEKMQSDKGSIPDRFSAQQFSDYHSELNMSSLELGDSALYFCASSSLGRAYEQYFGPGTRLTVT.

The CDR3 DNA sequence: TGTGCCAGCCGACGGACTAGCGAAGAGACCCAGTACTTC. It encodes CASRRTSEETQYF. V is TRBV4-2 and J is TRBJ2-5; 9 bases align to TRBD2. The ends lost 8 bases at V and 3 bases at J; junction bases unmatched: 4. This CDR3 is built from 13 residues. CDR1 and CDR2 from the germline V gene are LGHNA and YNFKEQ.

This clone was counted a single time. The genes are TRBV7-8 and TRBJ1-1; the D is unclear. The germline gives CDR1 SGHVS, CDR2 FQNEAQ. This CDR3 comprises 14 residues. Trimming cost V 1 base and J 4 bases, with 10 bases left between them. The CDR3 region is CASSLEPAGTEAFF. The CDR3 DNA is TGTGCCAGCAGCTTAGAACCGGCGGGCACTGAAGCTTTCTTT.

The chain couples TRBV6-6 to TRBJ1-1; 10 bases fit TRBD1. The CDR3 extends over 14 amino acids. V lost 7 bases to trimming and J lost 3 bases; unmatched junction nucleotides: 5. From germline, CDR1 is MNHNY and CDR2 SVGAGI (reference sequence). The CDR3 sequence is CASKRGTGDTEAFF. The DNA for the CDR3 is TGTGCCAGCAAAAGAGGGACAGGGGACACTGAAGCTTTCTTT.

The rearrangement links TRBV4-1 to TRBJ2-1; D perhaps matches TRBD1 (7 bases). In germline, CDR1 is MGHRA, CDR2 YSYEKL. V lost 10 bases and J lost 9, with 25 bases in between. The CDR3 is 15 residues long. CDR3 amino acids: CATRRSGTDGGEQFF. CDR3 DNA: TGCGCCACCCGCCGGTCCGGGACAGACGGGGGTGAGCAGTTCTTC.